Listed here are 15 T cell receptor beta chains from one sample, sequenced in a study of blood T cell repertoires in COVID-19. TCRdb keeps only in-frame clones here, not all; method: immunoSEQ multiplex PCR. The sample lists under 200,000 clones, 80% to 90% occurring once. Sequenced sample: peripheral blood. The receptor source for this set is a woman in her sixties with COVID-19, enrolled during active disease.

The chain joins TRBV5-1 to TRBJ2-1, with 9 bases that match TRBD2. Germline values: CDR1 SGHRS, CDR2 YFSETQ. With V trimmed by 5 bases and J by 3 bases, 6 bases remained unmatched. This CDR3 contains 15 residues. The CDR3 is CASSLAGDSYNEQFF. In DNA, the CDR3 is TGCGCCAGCAGTTTAGCGGGAGACAGCTACAATGAGCAGTTCTTC.

The chain combines TRBV7-9 with TRBJ1-1; 10 bases match TRBD1. This CDR3 has 16 amino acids. CDR1 and CDR2 from the germline V gene are SEHNR and FQNEAQ (reference sequence). V trimming: 0 bases; J trimming: 10 bases; junction bases outside the gene matches: 11. DNA for the CDR3: TGTGCCAGCAGCTTAGCATTGACAGGGGGCGTACCTAGAGCTTTCTTT. Translated, it gives CASSLALTGGVPRAFF.

The rearrangement joins TRBV24-1 to TRBJ1-1, with 7 bases lining up with TRBD1. The V and J ends lost 3 bases and 7 bases, in that order; junction bases with no gene match: 4. Germline V gene lookup returns CDR1 KGHDR and CDR2 SFDVKD. There are 13 residues in the CDR3. The CDR3: CATSDIYRGEAFF. In nucleotides, the CDR3 is TGTGCCACCAGTGATATATACAGGGGTGAAGCTTTCTTT.

The V gene is TRBV10-2, the J gene TRBJ1-5; D perhaps matches TRBD1 (5 bases). V was pared by 2 bases and J by 5 bases, with 13 bases between. This CDR3 spans 15 amino acids. CDR1 WSHSY and CDR2 SAAADI come from the germline V gene. CDR3 region: CASSEGQGSYQPQHF. The DNA of the CDR3 is TGCGCCAGCAGTGAGGGCCAGGGCTCATATCAGCCCCAGCATTTT.

The V and J genes are TRBV5-1 and TRBJ2-1, with TRBD1 matching over 7 bases. The CDR3 totals 14 residues. J gave up 7 bases and V 6 bases, and 10 bases lay outside the gene matches. CDR1 SGHRS and CDR2 YFSETQ come from the germline V gene. CDR3 nucleotides: TGCGCCAGCAAACTGACAGGGCGATCAAATGAGCAGTTCTTC. Its translation: CASKLTGRSNEQFF. Supplemented by reference TRBV5-1 and TRBJ2-1, the full variable domain reads KAGVTQTPRYLIKTRGQQVTLSCSPISGHRSVSWYQQTPGQGLQFLFEYFSETQRNKGNFPGRFSGRQFSNSRSEMNVSTLELGDSALYLCASKLTGRSNEQFFGPGTRLTVL.

This chain joins TRBV5-1 and TRBJ1-1; 7 bases line up with TRBD1. From germline, CDR1 is SGHRS and CDR2 YFSETQ. The CDR3 has 16 residues. V gave up 0 bases and J gave up 0 bases; unmatched junction bases: 5. In DNA, the CDR3 is TGCGCCAGCAGCTTGGGGGACAGCATCCTGAACACTGAAGCTTTCTTT. It is translated as CASSLGDSILNTEAFF.

This clone was recorded once. V is TRBV5-1 and J is TRBJ2-5, with 7 bases matching TRBD1. The CDR3 is 15 residues long. The ends lost 4 bases at V and 1 base at J; junction bases unmatched: 7. Germline V gene sequence: CDR1 SGHRS, CDR2 YFSETQ. The CDR3 reads CASSRGTAPQETQYF. The CDR3 coding sequence is TGCGCCAGCAGCAGAGGGACAGCGCCCCAAGAGACCCAGTACTTC.

The V call is TRBV30, the J call TRBJ2-3; TRBD1 might be the D (6 bases). The V and J ends lost 0 bases and 5 bases respectively, with 12 bases between them. This CDR3 has 14 residues. Per the germline V gene, CDR1 is GTSNPN and CDR2 is SVGIG (reference sequence). Written as DNA, the CDR3 is TGTGCCTGGAGTGTACAGGGTAGGGGAGATACGCAGTATTTT. Protein product: CAWSVQGRGDTQYF.

This chain links TRBV5-5 with TRBJ2-7; D is perhaps TRBD2 (6 bases). Germline values: CDR1 SGHKS, CDR2 YYEKEE (reference sequence). The V and J ends lost 3 bases and 0 bases respectively, with 10 bases between them. The CDR3 totals 14 residues. The CDR3 loop reads CASSSLGLSYEQYF. DNA for the CDR3: TGTGCCAGCAGCTCCCTGGGACTCTCCTACGAGCAGTACTTC.

V gene TRBV7-9 combines with J gene TRBJ2-1; D possibly corresponds to TRBD2 (5 bases). V shed 5 bases and J shed 6 bases, with 14 bases lying between them. Germline loops: CDR1 SEHNR, CDR2 FQNEAQ (reference sequence). The CDR3 totals 14 residues. CDR3: CASSQNGLGNEQFF. CDR3 sequence (DNA): TGTGCCAGCAGCCAAAACGGACTGGGCAATGAGCAGTTCTTC.

The V and J genes are TRBV6-5 and TRBJ2-2, with 10 positions matching TRBD1. J gave up 7 bases and V 7 bases, and 9 bases lay outside the gene matches. This CDR3 has 15 amino acids. Germline lookup yields CDR1 MNHEY and CDR2 SVGAGI. As DNA, the CDR3 is TGTGCCAGCACCCGACAGGGGGCATCTGGCGGGGAGCTGTTTTTT. Amino acids: CASTRQGASGGELFF.

The chain combines TRBV9 with TRBJ2-6; 7 bases line up with TRBD1. V gave up 3 bases and J gave up 3 bases; unmatched junction bases: 15. Germline assignment: CDR1 SGDLS and CDR2 YYNGEE. CDR3 size: 19 residues. The CDR3 DNA follows: TGTGCCAGCAGCGAGATTCCCCGGACAGGTATAGGTGGGGCCAACGTCCTGACTTTC. Its translation: CASSEIPRTGIGGANVLTF.

The gene calls are TRBV21-1 and TRBJ2-7; the table's D call of TRBD2 was not tested on the DNA. TRBV21-1 is tagged as a pseudogene. The CDR3 is made up of 16 amino acids. The CDR3 DNA reads as TGTGCCAGCAGCAAATTGAGAGGGCCAGGCCCCTACGAGCAGTACTTC. It codes for CASSKLRGPGPYEQYF.

This clone showed up just once. V usage is TRBV13 and J usage is TRBJ2-1; 8 nucleotides line up with TRBD2. The germline V gene has CDR1 PRHDT and CDR2 FYEKMQ (reference sequence). The J segment lost 3 bases and the V segment lost 8 bases, leaving 6 bases of the junction unmatched. The CDR3 runs 14 residues. Here the CDR3 reads CASRLAGFYNEQFF. CDR3 bases: TGTGCCAGCCGCCTAGCGGGTTTCTACAATGAGCAGTTCTTC. Variable domain in full (rest from reference TRBV13 and TRBJ2-1): AAGVIQSPRHLIKEKRETATLKCYPIPRHDTVYWYQQGPGQDPQFLISFYEKMQSDKGSIPDRFSAQQFSDYHSELNMSSLELGDSALYFCASRLAGFYNEQFFGPGTRLTVL.

V is TRBV28 and J is TRBJ2-7, with D hard to call. Germline V gives CDR1 MDHEN, CDR2 SYDVKM. This CDR3 is built from 11 residues. The germline V and J ends were trimmed by 4 bases and 4 bases, with 5 bases remaining between them. CDR3 DNA sequence: TGTGCCAGCAGTTACAGTTACGAGCAGTACTTC. Its translation is CASSYSYEQYF. The full variable domain, with the rest looked up from reference TRBV28 and TRBJ2-7, is DVKVTQSSRYLVKRTGEKVFLECVQDMDHENMFWYRQDPGLGLRLIYFSYDVKMKEKGDIPEGYSVSREKKERFSLILESASTNQTSMYLCASSYSYEQYFGPGTRLTVT.